Presented here are 2 T cell receptor beta chains from one specimen sequenced in a study of CD8 T cells in ankylosing spondylitis. The study's findings and limits: About 8 highly homologous variants made up a TCR beta motif that seemed to typify ankylosing spondylitis blood.

These receptors' targets are unknown. TCRdb reprocessed the 5' RACE reads with MiXCR, giving one entry per CDR3 protein. The repertoire has around 490,000 distinct CDR3 sequences, about 5.2% of them found once; the top ten carry around 3.5%. Source material: blood, either unsorted or a sorted T cell fraction (not recorded which). The receptors shown here come from a male donor with ankylosing spondylitis.

This clonotype was observed many times. The chain carries TRBV10-1 and TRBJ2-6; TRBD2 is a possible D gene (5 bases). The V gene's germline CDR1 is WNHNN and CDR2 SYGVQD (reference sequence). This CDR3 region has 17 residues. The V gene lost 6 bases and the J gene lost 0 bases, with 15 bases spanning the gap. CDR3 bases: TGCGCCAGCAGCCGAGGAGGACTCCCCTCTGGGGCCAACGTCCTGACTTTC. This sequence encodes CASSRGGLPSGANVLTF.

This clonotype was found many times. This chain links TRBV9 with TRBJ2-5, with no clear D. CDR1 and CDR2 from the germline V gene are SGDLS and YYNGEE. V was clipped by 3 bases and J by 5 bases, with 17 bases between them. The CDR3 sequence is 15 residues long. Here the CDR3 reads CASSDDAIMGETQYF. CDR3 nucleotide sequence: TGTGCCAGCAGCGACGACGCAATAATGGGGGAGACCCAGTACTTC.